The clone carrying this TCR beta chain is labeled medium-sized (0.01 to 0.1%). Its antigen is still unknown. This table comes from immunoSEQ multiplex PCR, and its TCRdb copy is limited to in-frame clones, with some not included. The table records under 40,000 clones, over 60% of them present only once. The data were taken from a study of OX40 agonist ivuxolimab in advanced cancers. At the level of the study: Ivuxolimab, which is an agonistic anti-OX40 (CD134) antibody, was administered to the patients. Head and neck, renal cell, melanoma or hepatocellular carcinoma were the cancers that dose-escalation patients had. Males comprised around four fifths of the group, whose mean age was about 62 years (range roughly 23 to 80). Whole-study results and caveats: Partial responders at 0.1-3.0 mg/kg had among the lowest clonal expansion.

V shed 2 bases and J shed 5 bases, with 10 bases lying between them. Looked up from germline, CDR1 is SGHDT and CDR2 is YYEEEE. This CDR3 region has 14 residues. The origin of this receptor is an adult with an advanced solid tumor such as melanoma, head and neck, liver or kidney cancer. The specimen comprised CD4+ or CD8+ T cells sorted from blood, sampled in a trial of the OX40 agonist ivuxolimab. V and J are TRBV5-6 and TRBJ1-4, with D possibly matching TRBD1 (6 bases). The CDR3 sequence is CASSFRGSNEKLFF. CDR3 nucleotides: TGTGCCAGCAGCTTTAGGGGGTCGAATGAAAAACTGTTTTTT.